These 22 T cell receptor beta chains were sequenced from one sample in a study of blood T cell repertoires in COVID-19. The method was immunoSEQ multiplex PCR; TCRdb's version includes in-frame clones alone and lacks a portion of them. The table lists roughly 29,000 clones, approximately 85% of them singletons. Sequencing was done on a sample of peripheral blood. These receptors were taken from a woman of 80 years or more with COVID-19, enrolled during active disease.

V usage is TRBV19 and J usage is TRBJ1-5; perhaps TRBD1 as D (6 bases). The germline V and J ends were trimmed by 4 bases and 7 bases, with 17 bases remaining between them. Germline V gene lookup returns CDR1 LNHDA and CDR2 SQIVND (reference sequence). The length of the CDR3 is 15 residues. In DNA, the CDR3 is TGTGCCAGTAGTAACCCCCGGGGGGCTGGGCAGCCCCAGCATTTT. Amino acids: CASSNPRGAGQPQHF.

The chain is built from TRBV9 and TRBJ2-1; perhaps TRBD1 as D (5 bases). The CDR3 is 16 amino acids. The germline CDR1 and CDR2 sequences are SGDLS and YYNGEE. V lost 4 bases to trimming and J lost 9 bases, with 23 bases between them. CDR3 DNA sequence: TGTGCCAGCAGCCCCCCCCCGAGAGCAGGGTCTCGTGAGCAGTTCTTC. Translated, it gives CASSPPPRAGSREQFF. Complete variable domain (other parts from reference TRBV9 and TRBJ2-1): DSGVTQTPKHLITATGQRVTLRCSPRSGDLSVYWYQQSLDQGLQFLIQYYNGEERAKGNILERFSAQQFPDLHSELNLSSLELGDSALYFCASSPPPRAGSREQFFGPGTRLTVL.

The chain employs TRBV6-5 and TRBJ2-2; D unclear. V shed 2 bases and J shed 5 bases, with 6 bases lying between them. The CDR3 covers 13 residues. Per germline, CDR1 MNHEY and CDR2 SVGAGI. The CDR3 loop reads CASSYPSTGELFF. The CDR3, as DNA: TGTGCCAGCAGTTACCCGAGTACCGGGGAGCTGTTTTTT.

The rearrangement joins TRBV29-1 to TRBJ2-7; 7 bases are shared with TRBD2. This CDR3 has 14 amino acids. Germline V CDR1 and CDR2: SQVTM, ANQGSEA. Trimming cost V 6 bases and J 1 base; bases outside gene matches: 9. The CDR3 DNA follows: TGCAGCGTAGAGACTAGCCTTCCTTCCTACGAGCAGTACTTC. Translation: CSVETSLPSYEQYF.

The J gene is TRBJ1-1, the V gene TRBV30, with D tentatively TRBD1 (5 bases). Germline V CDR1 and CDR2: GTSNPN, SVGIG (reference sequence). Between the trimmed V and J ends, which lost 3 bases and 5 bases, there was a span of 22 bases. This CDR3 spans 16 amino acids. CDR3 in DNA: TGTGCCTGGAGCCCTCCCGGCAGGGCGGGAAGTACTGAAGCTTTCTTT. Protein product: CAWSPPGRAGSTEAFF. Combining the CDR3 with reference TRBV30 and TRBJ1-1 gives the whole variable domain SQTIHQWPATLVQPVGSPLSLECTVEGTSNPNLYWYRQAAGRGLQLLFYSVGIGQISSEVPQNLSASRPQDRQFILSSKKLLLSDSGFYLCAWSPPGRAGSTEAFFGQGTRLTVV.

The V and J genes are TRBV19 and TRBJ1-4, with 8 bases identical to TRBD1. Germline V gene sequence: CDR1 LNHDA, CDR2 SQIVND (reference sequence). The CDR3 is made up of 16 amino acids. Trimming at V came to 7 bases and at J to 2 bases, leaving 9 bases not matched to a gene. CDR3 nucleotides: TGTGCCAGTAACCTAGGGACAGGCCTGACTAATGAAAAACTGTTTTTT. It yields the protein CASNLGTGLTNEKLFF.

This clone was detected once. CDR3 coding DNA: TGTGCCAGCACTCCCGGGGTTACTAACTATGGCTACACCTTC. Translating it yields CASTPGVTNYGYTF. This chain links TRBV2 with TRBJ1-2; no clear D. Between the trimmed V and J ends, which lost 7 bases and 0 bases, there was a span of 12 bases. This CDR3 contains 14 residues. Per the germline V gene, CDR1 is SNHLY and CDR2 is FYNNEI.

This chain links TRBV29-1 with TRBJ2-3; possibly TRBD1 for D (5 bases). There are 15 residues in the CDR3. V dropped 2 bases and J dropped 1 base, with 13 bases sitting between them. The germline V gene has CDR1 SQVTM and CDR2 ANQGSEA. The CDR3 bases are TGCAGCGTTGAAATTTCAGGGATGGGCACAGATACGCAGTATTTT. It is translated as CSVEISGMGTDTQYF.

This sequence joins TRBV9 and TRBJ2-3, with 7 bases that match TRBD2. The CDR3 runs 15 residues. The J segment lost 2 bases and the V segment lost 1 base, leaving 4 bases of the junction unmatched. In germline, CDR1 is SGDLS, CDR2 YYNGEE. The CDR3 bases are TGTGCCAGCAGCGTAACTAGCGCACCCACAGATACGCAGTATTTT. It encodes CASSVTSAPTDTQYF.

This sequence joins TRBV9 and TRBJ2-3; tentatively, D is TRBD1 (5 bases). CDR1 is SGDLS and CDR2 is YYNGEE in the germline V gene. The CDR3 is 16 residues long. Trimming removed 4 bases from V and 0 bases from J, with 15 bases in between. CDR3 coding DNA: TGTGCCAGCAGCCCACCCCAGGGTTTCAGCACAGATACGCAGTATTTT. Translation gives CASSPPQGFSTDTQYF.

The chain joins TRBV7-3 to TRBJ2-4, with 9 bases aligning to TRBD1. Unmatched junction bases numbered 18, after V lost 5 bases and J lost 1 base. The CDR3 sequence is 20 residues long. The germline CDR1 and CDR2 sequences are SGHTA and FQGTGA. The DNA of the CDR3 is TGTGCCAGCAGCCCCGTGGGACAGGGCGATCTCGGTAGGGCCAAAAACATTCAGTACTTC. Translation: CASSPVGQGDLGRAKNIQYF.

This chain connects TRBV6-5 to TRBJ1-2, with D possibly TRBD1 on 6 matching bases. Germline V CDR1 and CDR2: MNHEY, SVGAGI. CDR3 size: 14 residues. V was shortened by 5 bases and J by 1 base, with 11 bases between the two germline ends. The CDR3 is CASSPQGINYGYTF. The CDR3 nucleotides are TGTGCCAGCAGTCCCCAGGGGATTAACTATGGCTACACCTTC.

The rearrangement joins TRBV2 to TRBJ2-3; 7 bases are a match to TRBD1. Germline CDR1 reads SNHLY; CDR2 reads FYNNEI. The CDR3 loop spans 14 amino acids. V was clipped by 7 bases and J by 4 bases; unmatched bases: 8. The CDR3 is CASNRDRGADTQYF. Written as DNA, the CDR3 is TGTGCCAGCAACAGGGACAGAGGGGCAGATACGCAGTATTTT.

This clone was found a few times. This rearrangement joins TRBV3-1 (or the pseudogene TRBV3-2) to TRBJ1-6, with D maybe TRBD1 (6 bases). Looked up from germline, CDR1 is LGHDT and CDR2 is YNNKEL (reference sequence). The CDR3 loop spans 14 amino acids. Trimming stripped 5 bases from V and 9 bases from J, with 14 bases between. CDR3 residues: CASSSGVISSPLHF. The CDR3 bases are TGTGCCAGCAGCTCAGGGGTTATAAGTTCACCCCTCCACTTT.

This chain uses TRBV4-1 with TRBJ1-5; TRBD1 agrees at 7 bases. The CDR3 extends over 16 amino acids. V trimming: 8 bases; J trimming: 2 bases; junction bases outside the gene matches: 12. Germline values: CDR1 MGHRA, CDR2 YSYEKL. The CDR3 reads CASAPTLDRGNQPQHF. CDR3 in DNA: TGCGCCAGCGCCCCCACCCTCGACAGGGGCAATCAGCCCCAGCATTTT.

In its sample, this clone was seen a few times. This sequence joins TRBV19 and TRBJ2-7; TRBD1 aligns across 10 bases. The CDR3 has 13 residues. Germline CDR1 LNHDA, CDR2 SQIVND (reference sequence). J gave up 2 bases and V 9 bases, and 4 bases lay outside the gene matches. The CDR3: CASGQGVTYEQYF. Here the CDR3 DNA reads TGTGCCAGCGGACAGGGGGTTACCTACGAGCAGTACTTC.

The chain is built from TRBV6-5 and TRBJ2-2; perhaps TRBD2 as D (5 bases). The CDR3 runs 16 residues. Between the trimmed V and J ends, which lost 4 bases and 3 bases, there was a span of 15 bases. Per the germline V gene, CDR1 is MNHEY and CDR2 is SVGAGI. The CDR3 loop reads CASSSVALGDTGELFF. Written as DNA, the CDR3 is TGTGCCAGCAGTTCAGTAGCTCTGGGAGACACCGGGGAGCTGTTTTTT.

CDR3 protein: CASSFGGGVEETQYF. CDR3 nucleotide sequence: TGTGCCAGCAGCTTTGGCGGGGGCGTCGAGGAGACCCAGTACTTC. V gene TRBV5-4 combines with J gene TRBJ2-5; a weak D match, TRBD2 (7 bases). Germline V gene data show CDR1 as SGHNT and CDR2 as YYREEE (reference sequence). Trimming stripped 2 bases from V and 5 bases from J, with 16 bases between. CDR3 length: 15 residues.

The chain is built from TRBV11-2 and TRBJ2-2, with D tentatively TRBD1 (6 bases). Trimming removed 2 bases at V and 2 bases at J, with 9 bases between. The CDR3 is 15 amino acids. Looked up from germline, CDR1 is SGHAT and CDR2 is FQNNGV. DNA of the CDR3: TGTGCCAGCAGCTTAAGACAGGCCAACACCGGGGAGCTGTTTTTT. Translating it yields CASSLRQANTGELFF.

The chain uses TRBV12-3 or TRBV12-4 and TRBJ1-3; D ambiguous. The V gene lost 3 bases and the J gene lost 9 bases, with 6 bases spanning the gap. This CDR3 is built from 11 residues. CDR3 sequence (DNA): TGTGCCAGCAGTTTGGGCAGCACCATATATTTT. Translation gives CASSLGSTIYF.

CDR3 sequence: CAWSPGLGQYF. CDR3 DNA sequence: TGTGCCTGGAGTCCGGGACTTGGGCAGTACTTC. The rearrangement joins TRBV30 to TRBJ2-7, with a possible D match to TRBD2 (6 bases). The CDR3 has 11 amino acids. CDR1 and CDR2 from the germline V gene are GTSNPN and SVGIG (reference sequence). Trimming took 2 bases from V and 9 from J, leaving 11 bases between them.

The chain employs TRBV18 and TRBJ2-3, with a weak D call TRBD1 (5 bases). This CDR3 region has 16 residues. Per germline, CDR1 KGHSH and CDR2 LQKENI. Trimming shortened V by 2 bases and J by 0 bases, and 12 bases separated the two germline ends. The DNA of the CDR3 is TGTGCCAGCTCACCATTATCTAGGGGTAGCACAGATACGCAGTATTTT. Its protein is CASSPLSRGSTDTQYF.